A single T cell receptor beta chain is shown here with its context. Antigen specificity is unknown. This record comes from a study of cytomegalovirus exposure and HLA in healthy donors. Notes on the study in general: Researchers catalogued some 160 TCR beta chains as cytomegalovirus-associated. Rarity marked most TCR sequences, yet some public TCRs occurred in many donors.

The table came from immunoSEQ multiplex PCR; TCRdb's copy has only in-frame clones and leaves some out. Among about 57,000 clones listed, approximately 93% were seen once. The CDR3 is 15 residues long. Germline V CDR1 and CDR2: SGHDT, YYEEEE. V shed 7 bases and J 0 bases; nucleotides not matched to a gene: 6. The material sequenced was PBMCs. The clonotype originates from a young woman in good health and CMV-seronegative. J is TRBJ1-5 and V is TRBV5-6; 8 nucleotides match TRBD1. Here the CDR3 DNA reads TGTGCCAGCGCAGGGGGCCCCTTTAGCAATCAGCCCCAGCATTTT. Encoded protein: CASAGGPFSNQPQHF.